This T cell receptor (beta chain) was identified in a study of blood T cells in healthy people across ages (dated by TCRdb to the mid-2010s). About the study as a whole: In model experiments, template switching captured roughly one uniquely barcoded TCR beta cDNA molecule for every two T cells. The donors were divided into four age groups: young (average 16 years), middle-aged (around 37), aged (around 59) and long-lived (about 84). Age-related changes in TCR beta repertoire diversity were measured in the study by deep sequencing normalized with unique cDNA molecular identifiers. Two additional independent replicas of 1 million unique cDNA reads from the same blood draw were analyzed for two donors (one aged 18 to 30 and one aged 80 or older). Study-wide findings and limitations: Conclusive comparison of naive and antigen-experienced compartments was prevented by the profiling of bulk unsorted PBMCs. The long-lived group showed more naive CD4+ T cells, fewer expanded clones and increased TCR diversity than the aged group, suggesting age selection. The CMV infection status of donors was not known, potentially confounding age-related changes in expanded clonotypes. Estimates of total diversity based on one million sequenced T cells were regarded as lower bounds and as underestimates. As age increased, observed TCR beta diversity per million T cells dropped in a roughly linear way, and a significant reduction was already evident by age 40. There was a strong correlation between observed TCR beta diversity and the percentage of naive T cells measured by flow cytometry.

CDR1 and CDR2 (SGHRS, YFSETQ) derive from the germline V gene. The CDR3 contains 15 residues, cysteine and phenylalanine counted. Only CDR3 DNA is held: 45 bases, read in frame from base 1. Clipping removes 4 bases from V and 3 bases from J, with 4 as the unmatched junction base count. The protocol used for the library was 5' RACE. This sample was sequenced with an Illumina HiSeq 2500. The second PCR ran for roughly 7 to 11 cycles and used a J-beta primer mix along with a sample-barcoded 5' primer. Each TCR beta cDNA molecule received a unique molecular identifier from a template-switch 5' adaptor carrying 12 random nucleotides. Each sample yielded at least 3 million CDR3-containing paired-end reads. The Mint cDNA synthesis kit, primed by a TRBC-specific oligonucleotide, was used to synthesize first-strand cDNA from all RNA. Following uracil-DNA glycosylase treatment, all cDNA underwent a first 18-cycle PCR with the universal primers M1SS and BC2_uni_R. The paper's processing steps were these. Each sample was normalized by randomly selecting 1 million high-quality reads, each carrying a distinct molecular identifier. Reads sharing molecular identifiers were discarded rather than binned into consensus sequences. MiTCR, with a Q25 quality threshold and the strictest error-elimination algorithm, was used for CDR3 identification, clonotype clustering and error correction. A nonparametric unseen species model using Euler transformation provided a lower-bound estimate of total TCR beta diversity. TCRdb trimmed the raw reads at Q25, called clones with MiXCR and kept productive beta chains. Records with the same CDR3 protein are collapsed into one entry carrying the most frequent genes and DNA. The V and J calls follow TCRdb's processing rather than the paper's. The sample table contains about 760,000 distinct CDR3 sequences; only one count was recorded for around 25% of them. The top ten hold 9% to 9.5% of the sample.

This clonotype was detected only a few times. Which antigen it targets is not known. Qualities for individual bases were not recorded, and no much larger clone is one base off. The donors were under 40 Caucasian individuals from Russia, aged 6 to 90 years, who were systemically healthy. Each donor gave about 9.2 milliliters of peripheral blood, drawn into EDTA-treated Vacutainer tubes. Ficoll-Paque density-gradient centrifugation was used to isolate PBMCs, with at least 6 million obtained per sample. Trizol reagent was used to extract total RNA from PBMCs, with at least 5 micrograms per sample. For every donor, flow cytometry on a PBMC aliquot measured the percentage of naive CD45RAhigh/CD27high T cells. The same sample was also studied in work on T cells of mothers and their children. That second publication adds: The donors were nine systemically healthy Caucasian individuals, made up of three mothers and their six children. cDNA synthesis consumed the entire amount of extracted RNA, loaded at approximately 1.5 ug RNA in each 15 ul reaction. In the second PCR, the M1S primer introduced both the sample barcodes and 2-4 random nucleotides. Each mother yielded over 8.5 million TCR beta CDR3 reads and each child about 3 million reads. Thymic selection similarly shapes TCR recombination output in related and unrelated pairs, with minor effect from inherited differences. Related mother-child pairs always showed normalized repertoire overlap that was slightly higher than in unrelated mother-child pairs, though the difference was never significant. With a sensitivity of approximately 100 clones per million clonotypes, no persistent microchimeric T cell clones were detected. Deep NGS was used in the study to compare the TCR beta repertoires of mothers and children and to look for features that separate related mother-child pairs from unrelated individuals. Mothers averaged about 37 +/- 4 years of age and children averaged 11 +/- 4 years. After adapters were ligated using NEBNext reagents, the libraries underwent 100+100 nt paired-end sequencing on an Illumina HiSeq 2000. To prevent cross-contamination, the mother and child libraries were prepared one month apart and sequenced in separate runs. For each donor, somewhere between roughly 500,000 and 2,300,000 distinct TCR beta clonotypes were identified. Naive TCR beta clonotypes were estimated from low-frequency clonotypes matched to each donor's FACS-determined naive share, without sorting.

The origin of this receptor is a boy younger than 18 in good health. This sequence uses TRBV5-1 and TRBJ1-4; 9 of the junction bases match TRBD1. The sequenced sample was blood. The nucleotides are TGCGCCAGCAGCGGGGACAGGGAACCTAATGAAAAACTGTTTTTT. Its translation is CASSGDREPNEKLFF.